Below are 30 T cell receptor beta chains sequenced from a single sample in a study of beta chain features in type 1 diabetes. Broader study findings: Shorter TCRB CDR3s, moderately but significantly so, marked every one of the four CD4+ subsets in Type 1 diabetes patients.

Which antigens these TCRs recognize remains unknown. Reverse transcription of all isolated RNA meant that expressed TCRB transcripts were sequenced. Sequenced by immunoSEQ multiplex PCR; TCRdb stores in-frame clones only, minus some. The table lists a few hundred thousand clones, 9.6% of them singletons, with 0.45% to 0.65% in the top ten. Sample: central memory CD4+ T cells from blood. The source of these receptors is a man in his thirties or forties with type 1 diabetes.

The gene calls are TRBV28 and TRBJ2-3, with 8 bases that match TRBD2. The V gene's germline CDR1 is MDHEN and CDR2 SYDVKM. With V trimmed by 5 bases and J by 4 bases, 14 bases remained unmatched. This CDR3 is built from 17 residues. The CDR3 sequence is CASSPHRAGGRADTQYF. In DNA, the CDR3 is TGTGCCAGCAGTCCCCACCGGGCGGGAGGCAGAGCAGATACGCAGTATTTT.

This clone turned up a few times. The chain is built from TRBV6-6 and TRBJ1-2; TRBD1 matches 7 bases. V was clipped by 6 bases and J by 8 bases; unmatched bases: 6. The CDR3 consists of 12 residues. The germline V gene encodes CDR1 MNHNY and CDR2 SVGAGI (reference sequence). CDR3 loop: CASSLQGFGYTF. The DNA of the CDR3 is TGTGCCAGCAGCCTACAGGGGTTCGGCTACACCTTC.

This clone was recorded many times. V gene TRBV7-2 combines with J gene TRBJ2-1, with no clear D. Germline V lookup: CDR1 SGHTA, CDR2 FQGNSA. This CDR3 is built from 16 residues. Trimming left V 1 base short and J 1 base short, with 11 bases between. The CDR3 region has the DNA TGTGCCAGCAGCTTAGACGGATCCAATTCCTACAATGAGCAGTTCTTC. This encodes CASSLDGSNSYNEQFF.

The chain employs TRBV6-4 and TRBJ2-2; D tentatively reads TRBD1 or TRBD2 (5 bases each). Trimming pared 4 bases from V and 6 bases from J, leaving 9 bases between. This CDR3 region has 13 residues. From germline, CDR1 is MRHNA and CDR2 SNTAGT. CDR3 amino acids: CASSGDLAGELFF. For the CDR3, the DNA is TGTGCCAGCAGTGGGGACCTGGCCGGGGAGCTGTTTTTT.

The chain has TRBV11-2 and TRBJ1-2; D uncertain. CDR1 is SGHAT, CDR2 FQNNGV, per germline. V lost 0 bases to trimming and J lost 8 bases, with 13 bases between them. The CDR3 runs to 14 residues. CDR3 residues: CASSLEGSSAGYTF. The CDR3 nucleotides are TGTGCCAGCAGCTTAGAGGGCAGTTCCGCGGGCTACACCTTC.

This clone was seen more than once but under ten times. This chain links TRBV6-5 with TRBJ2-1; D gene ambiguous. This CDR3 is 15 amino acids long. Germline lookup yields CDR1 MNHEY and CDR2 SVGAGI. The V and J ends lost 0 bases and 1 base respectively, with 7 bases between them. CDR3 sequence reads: CASSYSALSYNEQFF. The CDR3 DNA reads TGTGCCAGCAGTTACTCGGCCCTATCCTACAATGAGCAGTTCTTC.

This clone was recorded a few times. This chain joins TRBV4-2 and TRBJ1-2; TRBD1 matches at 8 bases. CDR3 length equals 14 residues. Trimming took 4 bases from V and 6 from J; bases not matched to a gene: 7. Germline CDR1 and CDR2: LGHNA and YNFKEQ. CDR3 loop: CASSRTGTGDGYTF. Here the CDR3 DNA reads TGTGCCAGCAGCCGGACCGGGACAGGCGATGGCTACACCTTC.

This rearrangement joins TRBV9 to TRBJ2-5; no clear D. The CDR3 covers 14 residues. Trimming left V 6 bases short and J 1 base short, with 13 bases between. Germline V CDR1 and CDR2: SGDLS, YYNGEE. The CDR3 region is CASTEGQIQETQYF. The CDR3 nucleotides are TGTGCCAGCACCGAAGGGCAGATCCAAGAGACCCAGTACTTC.

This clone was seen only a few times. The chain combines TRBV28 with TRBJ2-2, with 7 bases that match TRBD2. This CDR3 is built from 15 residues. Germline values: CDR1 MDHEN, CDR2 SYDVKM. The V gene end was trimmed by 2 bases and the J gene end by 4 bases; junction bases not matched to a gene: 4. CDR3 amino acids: CASSLGGRATGELFF. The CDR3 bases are TGTGCCAGCAGTTTAGGGGGGAGGGCCACCGGGGAGCTGTTTTTT.

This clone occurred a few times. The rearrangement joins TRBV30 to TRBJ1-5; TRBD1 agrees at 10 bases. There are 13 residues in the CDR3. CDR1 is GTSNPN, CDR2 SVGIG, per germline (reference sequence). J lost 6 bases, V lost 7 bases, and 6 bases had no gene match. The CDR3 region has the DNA TGTGCCTCAAGACAGGGGGCGGCTCAGCCCCAGCATTTT. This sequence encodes CASRQGAAQPQHF.

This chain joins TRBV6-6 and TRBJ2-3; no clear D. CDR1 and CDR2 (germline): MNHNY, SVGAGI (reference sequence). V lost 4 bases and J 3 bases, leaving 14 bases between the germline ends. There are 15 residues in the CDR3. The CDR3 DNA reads TGTGCCAGCAGTTCAAGGACGCCTGGAACAGATACGCAGTATTTT. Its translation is CASSSRTPGTDTQYF.

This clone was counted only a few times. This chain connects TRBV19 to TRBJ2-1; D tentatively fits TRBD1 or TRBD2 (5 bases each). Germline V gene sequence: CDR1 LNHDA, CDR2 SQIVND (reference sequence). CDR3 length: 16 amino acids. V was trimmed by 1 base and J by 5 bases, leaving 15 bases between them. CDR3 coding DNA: TGTGCCAGTAGTATAGGTCGGGGACCCGCGAACAATGAGCAGTTCTTC. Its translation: CASSIGRGPANNEQFF.

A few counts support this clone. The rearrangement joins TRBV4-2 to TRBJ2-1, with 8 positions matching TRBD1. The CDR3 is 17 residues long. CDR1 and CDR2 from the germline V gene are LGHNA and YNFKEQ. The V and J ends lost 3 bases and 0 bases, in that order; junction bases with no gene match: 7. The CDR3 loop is CASSHQGASSSYNEQFF. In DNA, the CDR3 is TGTGCCAGCAGCCACCAGGGGGCGAGTAGCTCCTACAATGAGCAGTTCTTC.

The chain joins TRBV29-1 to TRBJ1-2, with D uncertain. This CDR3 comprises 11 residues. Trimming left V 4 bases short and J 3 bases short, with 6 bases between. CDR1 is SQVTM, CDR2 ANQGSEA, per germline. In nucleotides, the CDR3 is TGCAGCGTTGGGGCAGACTATGGCTACACCTTC. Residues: CSVGADYGYTF.

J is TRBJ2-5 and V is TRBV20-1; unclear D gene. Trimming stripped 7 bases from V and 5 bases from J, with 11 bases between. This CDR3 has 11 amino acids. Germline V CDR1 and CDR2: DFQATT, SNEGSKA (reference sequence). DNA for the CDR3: TGCAGTGTACTGGCTGGCGAGACCCAGTACTTC. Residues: CSVLAGETQYF.

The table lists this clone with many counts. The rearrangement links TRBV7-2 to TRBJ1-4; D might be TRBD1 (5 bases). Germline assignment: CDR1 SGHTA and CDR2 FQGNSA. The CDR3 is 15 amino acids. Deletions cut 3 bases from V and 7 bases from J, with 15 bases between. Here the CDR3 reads CASSFLGSGGEKLFF. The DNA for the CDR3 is TGTGCCAGCAGCTTTTTGGGCTCTGGGGGTGAAAAACTGTTTTTT.

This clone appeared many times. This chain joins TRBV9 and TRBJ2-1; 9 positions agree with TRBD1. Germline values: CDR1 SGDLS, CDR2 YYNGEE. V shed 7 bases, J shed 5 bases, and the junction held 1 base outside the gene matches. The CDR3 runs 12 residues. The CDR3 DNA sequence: TGTGCCAGCGGACAGGGGAACAATGAGCAGTTCTTC. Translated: CASGQGNNEQFF.

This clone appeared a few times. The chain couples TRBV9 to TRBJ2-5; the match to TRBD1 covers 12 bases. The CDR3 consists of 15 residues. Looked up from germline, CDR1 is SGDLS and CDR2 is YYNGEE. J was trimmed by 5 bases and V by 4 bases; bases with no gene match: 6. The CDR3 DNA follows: TGTGCCAGCAGCCGGGGACAGGGGGCGTTCGAGACCCAGTACTTC. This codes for CASSRGQGAFETQYF.

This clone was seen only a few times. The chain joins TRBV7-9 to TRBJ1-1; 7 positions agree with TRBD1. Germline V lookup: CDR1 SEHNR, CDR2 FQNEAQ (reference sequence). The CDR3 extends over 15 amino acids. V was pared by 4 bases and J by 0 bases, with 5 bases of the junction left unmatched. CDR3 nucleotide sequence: TGTGCCAGCAGCTCACAGGGGAACATGAACACTGAAGCTTTCTTT. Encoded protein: CASSSQGNMNTEAFF.

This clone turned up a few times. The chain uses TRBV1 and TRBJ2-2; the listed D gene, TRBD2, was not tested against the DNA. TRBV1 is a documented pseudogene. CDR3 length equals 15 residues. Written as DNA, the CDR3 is TGCACCAGCAGCCCCCGGGAGTTGAAGCCCGGGGAGCTGTTTTTT. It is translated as CTSSPRELKPGELFF.

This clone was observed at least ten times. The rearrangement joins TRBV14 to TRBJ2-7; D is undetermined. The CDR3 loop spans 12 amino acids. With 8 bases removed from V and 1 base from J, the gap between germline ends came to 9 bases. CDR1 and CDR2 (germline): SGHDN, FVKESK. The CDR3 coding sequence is TGTGCCAGCGGGTATCAGTCCTACGAGCAGTACTTC. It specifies CASGYQSYEQYF.

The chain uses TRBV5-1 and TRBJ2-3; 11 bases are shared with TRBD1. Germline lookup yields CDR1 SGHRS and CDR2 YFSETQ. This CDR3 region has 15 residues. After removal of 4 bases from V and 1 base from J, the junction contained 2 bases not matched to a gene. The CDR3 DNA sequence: TGCGCCAGCAGCGTGGACAGGGGGCGCACAGATACGCAGTATTTT. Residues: CASSVDRGRTDTQYF. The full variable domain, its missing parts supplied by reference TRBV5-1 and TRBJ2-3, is KAGVTQTPRYLIKTRGQQVTLSCSPISGHRSVSWYQQTPGQGLQFLFEYFSETQRNKGNFPGRFSGRQFSNSRSEMNVSTLELGDSALYLCASSVDRGRTDTQYFGPGTRLTVL.

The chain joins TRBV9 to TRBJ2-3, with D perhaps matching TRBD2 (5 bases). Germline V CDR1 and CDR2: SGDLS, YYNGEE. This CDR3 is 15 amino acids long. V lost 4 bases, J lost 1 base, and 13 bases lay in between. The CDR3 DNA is TGTGCCAGCAGCTTTAGCAGCGGAGGCACAGATACGCAGTATTTT. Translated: CASSFSSGGTDTQYF. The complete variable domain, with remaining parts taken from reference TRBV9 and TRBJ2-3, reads DSGVTQTPKHLITATGQRVTLRCSPRSGDLSVYWYQQSLDQGLQFLIQYYNGEERAKGNILERFSAQQFPDLHSELNLSSLELGDSALYFCASSFSSGGTDTQYFGPGTRLTVL.

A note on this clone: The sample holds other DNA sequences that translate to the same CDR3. DNA for the CDR3: TGCGCCAGCAGCTCAGGACAGAATCAGCCCCAGCATTTT. This encodes CASSSGQNQPQHF. The genes are TRBV5-1 and TRBJ1-5, with TRBD1 as a possible D gene (6 bases). Germline loops: CDR1 SGHRS, CDR2 YFSETQ. The CDR3 covers 13 residues. With 3 bases removed from V and 4 bases from J, the gap between germline ends came to 8 bases.

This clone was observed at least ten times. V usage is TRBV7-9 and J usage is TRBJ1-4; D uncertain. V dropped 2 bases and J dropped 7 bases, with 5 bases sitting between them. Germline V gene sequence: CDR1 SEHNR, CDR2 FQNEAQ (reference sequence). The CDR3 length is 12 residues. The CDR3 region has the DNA TGTGCCAGCAGCTTAATAGGTGAAAAACTGTTTTTT. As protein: CASSLIGEKLFF.

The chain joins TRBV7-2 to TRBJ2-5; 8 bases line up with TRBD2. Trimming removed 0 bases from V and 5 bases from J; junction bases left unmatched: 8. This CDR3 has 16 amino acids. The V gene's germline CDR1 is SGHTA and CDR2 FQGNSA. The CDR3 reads CASSLAERGGGETQYF. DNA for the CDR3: TGTGCCAGCAGCTTAGCGGAGCGCGGCGGGGGGGAGACCCAGTACTTC.

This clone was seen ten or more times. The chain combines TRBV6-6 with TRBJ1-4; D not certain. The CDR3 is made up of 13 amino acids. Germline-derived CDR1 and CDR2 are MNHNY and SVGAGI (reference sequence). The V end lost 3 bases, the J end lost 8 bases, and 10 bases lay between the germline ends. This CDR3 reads CASSYRLGEKLFF. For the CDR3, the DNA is TGTGCCAGCAGTTATCGACTGGGGGAAAAACTGTTTTTT.

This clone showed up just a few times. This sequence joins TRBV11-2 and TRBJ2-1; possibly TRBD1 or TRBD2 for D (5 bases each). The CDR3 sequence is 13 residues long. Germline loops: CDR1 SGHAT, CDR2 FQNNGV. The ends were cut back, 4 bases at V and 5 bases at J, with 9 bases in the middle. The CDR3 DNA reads TGTGCCAGCAGCTCGGGACCAGACAATGAGCAGTTCTTC. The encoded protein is CASSSGPDNEQFF.

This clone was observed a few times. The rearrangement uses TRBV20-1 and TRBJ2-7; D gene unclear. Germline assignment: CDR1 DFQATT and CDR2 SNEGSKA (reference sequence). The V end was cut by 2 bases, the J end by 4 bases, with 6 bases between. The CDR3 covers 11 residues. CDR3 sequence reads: CSARIMYEQYF. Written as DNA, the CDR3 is TGCAGTGCTAGAATTATGTACGAGCAGTACTTC.

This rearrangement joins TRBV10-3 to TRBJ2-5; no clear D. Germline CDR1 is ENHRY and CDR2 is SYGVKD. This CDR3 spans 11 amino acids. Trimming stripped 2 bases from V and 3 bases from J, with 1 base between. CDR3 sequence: CAISEEETQYF. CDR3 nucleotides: TGTGCCATCAGTGAGGAAGAGACCCAGTACTTC.